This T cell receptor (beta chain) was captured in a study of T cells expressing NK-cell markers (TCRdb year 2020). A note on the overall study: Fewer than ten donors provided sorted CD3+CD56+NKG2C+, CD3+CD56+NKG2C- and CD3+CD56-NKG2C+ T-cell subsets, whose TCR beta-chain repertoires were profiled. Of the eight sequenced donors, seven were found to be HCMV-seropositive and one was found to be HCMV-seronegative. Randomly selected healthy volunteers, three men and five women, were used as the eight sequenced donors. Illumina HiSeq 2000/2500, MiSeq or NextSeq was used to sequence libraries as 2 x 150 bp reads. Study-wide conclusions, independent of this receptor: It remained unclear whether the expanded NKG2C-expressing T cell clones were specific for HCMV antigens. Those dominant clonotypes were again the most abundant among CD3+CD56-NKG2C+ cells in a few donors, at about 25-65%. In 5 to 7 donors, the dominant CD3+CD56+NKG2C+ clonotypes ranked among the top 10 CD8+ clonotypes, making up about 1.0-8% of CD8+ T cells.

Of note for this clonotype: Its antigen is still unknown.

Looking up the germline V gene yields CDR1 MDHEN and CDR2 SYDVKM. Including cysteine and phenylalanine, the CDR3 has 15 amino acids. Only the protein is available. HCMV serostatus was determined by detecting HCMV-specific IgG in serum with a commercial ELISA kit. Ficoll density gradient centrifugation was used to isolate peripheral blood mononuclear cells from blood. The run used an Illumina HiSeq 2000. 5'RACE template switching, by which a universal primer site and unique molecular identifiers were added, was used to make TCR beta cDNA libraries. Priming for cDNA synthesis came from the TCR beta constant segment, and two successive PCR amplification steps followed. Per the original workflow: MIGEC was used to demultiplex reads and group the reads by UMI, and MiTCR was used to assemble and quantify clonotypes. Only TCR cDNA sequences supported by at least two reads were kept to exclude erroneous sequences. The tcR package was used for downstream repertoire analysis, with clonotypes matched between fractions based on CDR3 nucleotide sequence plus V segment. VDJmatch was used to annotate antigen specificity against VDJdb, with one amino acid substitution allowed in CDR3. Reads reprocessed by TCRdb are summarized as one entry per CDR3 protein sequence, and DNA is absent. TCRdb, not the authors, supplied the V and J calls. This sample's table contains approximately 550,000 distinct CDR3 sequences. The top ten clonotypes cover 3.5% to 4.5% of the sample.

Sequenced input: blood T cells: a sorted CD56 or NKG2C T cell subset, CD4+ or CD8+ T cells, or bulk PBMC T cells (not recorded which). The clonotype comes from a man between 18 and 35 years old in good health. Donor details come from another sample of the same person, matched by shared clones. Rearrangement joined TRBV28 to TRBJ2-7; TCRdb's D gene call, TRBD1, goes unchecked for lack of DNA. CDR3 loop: CASSTPQGKSYEQYF.